The TCR beta chain under discussion was sequenced for a study of T cell responses to AZD1222 COVID-19 vaccine. At the level of the study: Second doses that came at about 4 or about 12 weeks were put together.

General study points: Just a handful of people given AZD1222 tested seropositive at baseline. Breadth and depth of Spike-specific TCRs rose after two AZD1222 doses.

Trimming removed 6 bases at V and 4 bases at J, with 14 bases between. Germline assignment: CDR1 MNHEY and CDR2 SVGEGT. The CDR3 totals 14 residues. Sequenced by immunoSEQ multiplex PCR; TCRdb stores in-frame clones only, minus some. This sample has tens of thousands of clones, with approximately 86% found just once. This clone was picked up one time. The antigen remains unidentified. Specimen: peripheral blood, collected on day 0 of AZD1222 vaccination. This TCR was recovered from an adult in good health. The rearrangement uses TRBV6-2 or TRBV6-3 and TRBJ2-3; D call uncertain. The CDR3 is CASSPNYSPDTQYF. In DNA, the CDR3 is TGTGCCAGCAGCCCGAATTATTCCCCAGATACGCAGTATTTT.